Below are 18 T cell receptor beta chains sequenced from a single sample in a study of blood T cell repertoires in COVID-19. Measured with immunoSEQ multiplex PCR; TCRdb has only the in-frame clones, and not every one. Of about 150,000 clones listed, 65% to 85% were seen once; the top ten hold approximately 19%. The sample was peripheral blood. Receptors originate from a woman between 70 and 85 years old who had recovered from COVID-19.

The chain recombines TRBV6-6 with TRBJ1-1; the D gene is possibly TRBD1 (6 bases). CDR1 is MNHNY, CDR2 SVGAGI, per germline (reference sequence). The length of the CDR3 is 14 residues. Trimming stripped 2 bases from V and 6 bases from J, with 13 bases between. The CDR3 DNA reads as TGTGCCAGCAGTTACATAGGGTCAGGGGCTGAAGCTTTCTTT. Its translation: CASSYIGSGAEAFF.

This sequence joins TRBV6-5 and TRBJ2-7; TRBD1 might be the D (6 bases). Germline CDR1 is MNHEY and CDR2 is SVGAGI. The CDR3 consists of 13 residues. V was pared by 6 bases and J by 5 bases, with 14 bases between. The CDR3: CASSPRGGHEQYF. DNA for the CDR3: TGTGCCAGCAGCCCCAGGGGCGGGCACGAGCAGTACTTC.

The chain has TRBV19 and TRBJ1-1; the match to TRBD1 covers 8 bases. Germline trimming cut 7 bases from V and 1 base from J; bases unmatched to any gene: 11. The CDR3 length is 16 residues. Germline CDR1 is LNHDA and CDR2 is SQIVND (reference sequence). The CDR3 sequence: CASKNRGQGANTEAFF. CDR3 sequence (DNA): TGTGCCAGTAAAAACCGGGGCCAGGGGGCGAACACTGAAGCTTTCTTT.

This clone has a count of ten or more. The gene calls are TRBV5-3 and TRBJ2-2, with 10 nucleotides matching TRBD2. TRBV5-3 carries the ORF label, with uncertain function. The CDR3 has 17 residues. J lost 4 bases, V lost 7 bases, and 13 bases had no gene match. The CDR3 protein is CARASGPSGRGTGELFF. CDR3 in DNA: TGTGCCAGAGCCTCCGGGCCGAGCGGGAGGGGCACCGGGGAGCTGTTTTTT.

The chain has TRBV3-1 (or the pseudogene TRBV3-2) and TRBJ2-1, with 11 nucleotides matching TRBD2. V trimming: 4 bases; J trimming: 2 bases; junction bases outside the gene matches: 4. The CDR3 contains 16 residues. Per germline, CDR1 LGHDT and CDR2 YNNKEL (reference sequence). The CDR3 here is CASSPRLAGPYNEQFF. CDR3 DNA sequence: TGTGCCAGCAGCCCCCGACTAGCGGGACCCTACAATGAGCAGTTCTTC.

The chain carries TRBV7-9 and TRBJ2-7; possible D gene TRBD2, 5 bases. The CDR3 consists of 13 residues. Trimming took 6 bases from V and 0 from J, leaving 9 bases between them. Germline V CDR1 and CDR2: SEHNR, FQNEAQ (reference sequence). CDR3 in amino acids: CASRTGNSYEQYF. The CDR3 coding sequence is TGTGCCAGCAGAACCGGGAACTCCTACGAGCAGTACTTC. Looking up the rest from reference TRBV7-9 and TRBJ2-7 gives the full variable domain: DTGVSQNPRHKITKRGQNVTFRCDPISEHNRLYWYRQTLGQGPEFLTYFQNEAQLEKSRLLSDRFSAERPKGSFSTLEIQRTEQGDSAMYLCASRTGNSYEQYFGPGTRLTVT.

To note about this clone: The same CDR3 can be traced to other DNA sequences in this sample. The chain recombines TRBV18 with TRBJ2-3, with 11 nucleotides matching TRBD2. Germline assignment: CDR1 KGHSH and CDR2 LQKENI. Trimming took 3 bases from V and 1 from J; bases not matched to a gene: 3. The CDR3 length is 16 residues. DNA for the CDR3: TGTGCCAGCTCACCCGGGACTAGCGGACGCACAGATACGCAGTATTTT. Its protein is CASSPGTSGRTDTQYF.

This clone was recorded only once. The chain couples TRBV3-1 (or the pseudogene TRBV3-2) to TRBJ1-5; D remains unclear. In germline, CDR1 is LGHDT, CDR2 YNNKEL (reference sequence). Trimming took off 5 bases at V and 4 bases at J, with 9 bases between the two ends. The CDR3 is made up of 13 amino acids. This CDR3 is CASSLGANQPQHF. The DNA for the CDR3 is TGTGCCAGCAGCTTAGGAGCTAATCAGCCCCAGCATTTT.

This chain uses TRBV19 with TRBJ2-3; weak D call: TRBD1 (6 bases). V was clipped by 6 bases and J by 2 bases, with 12 bases between them. Germline CDR1 is LNHDA and CDR2 is SQIVND (reference sequence). The CDR3 is made up of 14 amino acids. In DNA, the CDR3 is TGTGCCAGTAGGGACAGTTACCTCACAGATACGCAGTATTTT. Amino acids: CASRDSYLTDTQYF.

The gene calls are TRBV18 and TRBJ1-1, with unresolved D. The V end was cut by 3 bases, the J end by 0 bases, with 5 bases between. From germline, CDR1 is KGHSH and CDR2 LQKENI. This CDR3 has 13 amino acids. CDR3 sequence: CASSPIMNTEAFF. CDR3 nucleotides: TGTGCCAGCTCACCCATCATGAACACTGAAGCTTTCTTT.

V usage is TRBV3-1 (or the pseudogene TRBV3-2) and J usage is TRBJ1-1; D unclear. The V and J ends lost 0 bases and 8 bases respectively, with 10 bases between them. The CDR3 length is 13 residues. Germline V gene data show CDR1 as LGHDT and CDR2 as YNNKEL (reference sequence). The CDR3 DNA follows: TGTGCCAGCAGCCAAGAGGGCGGGTGGGAAGCTTTCTTT. It specifies CASSQEGGWEAFF.

The genes are TRBV30 and TRBJ2-7; 12 positions agree with TRBD1. The CDR3 is made up of 13 amino acids. Trimming removed 4 bases from V and 9 bases from J; junction bases left unmatched: 7. Germline CDR1 is GTSNPN and CDR2 is SVGIG (reference sequence). The chain's CDR3 is CAWIGTGGAGQYF. CDR3 bases: TGTGCCTGGATTGGGACAGGGGGCGCGGGGCAGTACTTC.

About this clone itself: The same CDR3 can be traced to other DNA sequences in this sample. This chain connects TRBV28 to TRBJ2-7; 11 bases align to TRBD1. Trimming removed 3 bases from V and 3 bases from J; junction bases left unmatched: 1. The CDR3 runs 14 residues. Germline V gene sequence: CDR1 MDHEN, CDR2 SYDVKM. The chain's CDR3 is CASSLGTGGYEQYF. In DNA, the CDR3 is TGTGCCAGCAGTTTGGGGACAGGGGGCTACGAGCAGTACTTC. The full variable domain, its missing parts supplied by reference TRBV28 and TRBJ2-7, is DVKVTQSSRYLVKRTGEKVFLECVQDMDHENMFWYRQDPGLGLRLIYFSYDVKMKEKGDIPEGYSVSREKKERFSLILESASTNQTSMYLCASSLGTGGYEQYFGPGTRLTVT.

This clone was observed a few times. The chain combines TRBV6-5 with TRBJ2-3, with D tentatively TRBD2 (5 bases). Germline-derived CDR1 and CDR2 are MNHEY and SVGAGI. V lost 0 bases, J lost 3 bases, and 10 bases lay in between. The CDR3 consists of 15 residues. CDR3 DNA: TGTGCCAGCAGTTACTCGGTGGTAGCGACAGATACGCAGTATTTT. Protein: CASSYSVVATDTQYF.

J is TRBJ2-1 and V is TRBV18; 9 nucleotides align to TRBD1. This CDR3 has 15 amino acids. Germline lookup yields CDR1 KGHSH and CDR2 LQKENI. The ends lost 6 bases at V and 9 bases at J; junction bases unmatched: 12. The CDR3 reads CASSLGTGSYGEQFF. The DNA for the CDR3 is TGTGCCAGCTCCCTCGGGACAGGGAGTTATGGTGAGCAGTTCTTC.

The chain joins TRBV6-1 to TRBJ1-6; maybe TRBD1 (6 bases). V was cut by 2 bases and J by 4 bases, with 15 bases left in between. The germline V gene has CDR1 MNHNS and CDR2 SASEGT. The CDR3 totals 17 residues. The CDR3 reads CASSERGLGVYNSPLHF. For the CDR3, the DNA is TGTGCCAGCAGTGAAAGGGGGTTGGGCGTGTATAATTCACCCCTCCACTTT.

This rearrangement joins TRBV5-1 to TRBJ2-6, with TRBD2 as a possible D gene (5 bases). The CDR3 covers 16 residues. Germline V lookup: CDR1 SGHRS, CDR2 YFSETQ. V was trimmed by 4 bases and J by 0 bases, leaving 11 bases between them. This CDR3 is CASSAGPSSGANVLTF. As DNA, the CDR3 is TGCGCCAGCAGCGCGGGCCCGAGCTCTGGGGCCAACGTCCTGACTTTC. The variable domain in full, completed from reference TRBV5-1 and TRBJ2-6, reads KAGVTQTPRYLIKTRGQQVTLSCSPISGHRSVSWYQQTPGQGLQFLFEYFSETQRNKGNFPGRFSGRQFSNSRSEMNVSTLELGDSALYLCASSAGPSSGANVLTFGAGSRLTVL.

This chain uses TRBV28 with TRBJ1-3; D unresolved. V was clipped by 6 bases and J by 0 bases, with 12 bases between them. The CDR3 runs to 15 residues. Germline lookup yields CDR1 MDHEN and CDR2 SYDVKM. The CDR3 sequence: CASRTHRNSGNTIYF. Written as DNA, the CDR3 is TGTGCCAGCAGGACACACAGAAACTCTGGAAACACCATATATTTT.